These 10 T cell receptor beta chains were sequenced from one sample in a study of blood T cell repertoires in COVID-19 (dated by TCRdb to the early 2020s). Libraries were prepared through the immunoSEQ multiplex PCR assay. In its TCRdb copy, this immuneACCESS table keeps in-frame sequences only and misses some clones. Where compared with another copy, unresolved V genes explain less than half of these, and the others have no known cause. For this sample the table gives 190,000 or so clones, of which around 90% were detected only once. Around 2.3% of the sample rests with the top ten. The specimen was PBMCs or T cells enriched from blood (not recorded which). These receptors were collected from a woman in her twenties or thirties who had recovered from COVID-19.

V usage is TRBV12-5 and J usage is TRBJ1-5, with unresolved D. CDR1 and CDR2 from the germline V gene are LGHNT and FRNRAP. The CDR3 length is 21 residues. V dropped 0 bases and J dropped 0 bases, with 24 bases sitting between them. CDR3 in amino acids: CASGLVHSNRGWEYSNQPQHF. In nucleotides, the CDR3 is TGTGCTAGTGGTTTGGTACATTCGAATCGGGGATGGGAATATAGCAATCAGCCCCAGCATTTT.

The chain recombines TRBV9 with TRBJ2-2; perhaps TRBD1 as D (6 bases). Trimming pared 3 bases from V and 2 bases from J, leaving 17 bases between. Germline V gene data show CDR1 as SGDLS and CDR2 as YYNGEE. This CDR3 comprises 17 residues. The CDR3 coding sequence is TGTGCCAGCAGCGCTGCCGGGACAACACAAAACACCGGGGAGCTGTTTTTT. This encodes CASSAAGTTQNTGELFF.

This clone was recorded a few times. This chain links TRBV2 with TRBJ1-1, with D possibly TRBD1 on 5 matching bases. The V gene's germline CDR1 is SNHLY and CDR2 FYNNEI. The CDR3 is 15 amino acids. Between the trimmed V and J ends, which lost 7 bases and 0 bases, there was a span of 15 bases. The CDR3 protein is CASILSGGMNTEAFF. Written as DNA, the CDR3 is TGTGCCAGCATATTAAGCGGGGGGATGAACACTGAAGCTTTCTTT. Variable domain in full (rest from reference TRBV2 and TRBJ1-1): EPEVTQTPSHQVTQMGQEVILRCVPISNHLYFYWYRQILGQKVEFLVSFYNNEISEKSEIFDDQFSVERPDGSNFTLKIRSTKLEDSAMYFCASILSGGMNTEAFFGQGTRLTVV.

This chain uses TRBV11-3 with TRBJ1-4; perhaps TRBD1 as D (5 bases). The CDR3 loop spans 12 amino acids. Germline CDR1 is SGHNT and CDR2 is YENEEA. V lost 5 bases, J lost 15 bases, and 16 bases lay in between. DNA for the CDR3: TGTGCCAGCAGCGCGGGACCTCCGATGGTGTTTTTT. Its protein product is CASSAGPPMVFF.

The genes are TRBV19 and TRBJ1-1; no firm D call. The V end was cut by 6 bases, the J end by 1 base, with 9 bases between. Germline V lookup: CDR1 LNHDA, CDR2 SQIVND (reference sequence). The CDR3 length is 13 residues. This CDR3 is CASSFDTNTEAFF. Here the CDR3 DNA reads TGTGCCAGTAGCTTCGACACGAACACTGAAGCTTTCTTT.

The chain recombines TRBV11-2 with TRBJ1-4, with TRBD1 matching 9 bases. Germline trimming cut 1 base from V and 9 bases from J; bases unmatched to any gene: 6. CDR1 and CDR2 from the germline V gene are SGHAT and FQNNGV. The CDR3 consists of 15 residues. Here the CDR3 reads CASSLGGQGTKKLFF. CDR3 DNA: TGTGCCAGCAGCTTAGGGGGACAGGGTACGAAAAAACTGTTTTTT.

V usage is TRBV5-1 and J usage is TRBJ2-2, with 7 positions matching TRBD2. With 1 base clipped from V and 0 bases from J, the junction kept 3 bases outside the gene matches. Germline V CDR1 and CDR2: SGHRS, YFSETQ. This CDR3 has 16 amino acids. CDR3 DNA sequence: TGCGCCAGCAGCTTGTCAAGCGGGACGAACACCGGGGAGCTGTTTTTT. It specifies CASSLSSGTNTGELFF.

Only one count was recorded for this clone. V usage is TRBV27 and J usage is TRBJ2-7; D is unresolved. The CDR3 runs to 14 residues. From germline, CDR1 is MNHEY and CDR2 SMNVEV (reference sequence). V lost 5 bases and J lost 9, with 20 bases in between. The CDR3: CASSPQPPRHGQYF. CDR3 bases: TGTGCCAGCAGTCCCCAACCCCCGAGGCATGGGCAGTACTTC.

The rearrangement uses TRBV13 and TRBJ1-6; the D is unclear. The CDR3 consists of 13 residues. The V gene lost 6 bases and the J gene lost 10 bases, with 13 bases spanning the gap. Per the germline V gene, CDR1 is PRHDT and CDR2 is FYEKMQ (reference sequence). The CDR3 DNA reads as TGTGCCAGCAGATCCGGAGGGAAGTCACCCCTCCACTTT. Its protein product is CASRSGGKSPLHF.

This chain connects TRBV10-3 to TRBJ2-3; D may be TRBD2 (6 bases). There are 14 residues in the CDR3. V lost 6 bases and J 2 bases, leaving 12 bases between the germline ends. Germline V gene sequence: CDR1 ENHRY, CDR2 SYGVKD. This chain's CDR3 is CAIRDPGDTDTQYF. CDR3 nucleotides: TGTGCCATCAGGGATCCGGGAGACACAGATACGCAGTATTTT.